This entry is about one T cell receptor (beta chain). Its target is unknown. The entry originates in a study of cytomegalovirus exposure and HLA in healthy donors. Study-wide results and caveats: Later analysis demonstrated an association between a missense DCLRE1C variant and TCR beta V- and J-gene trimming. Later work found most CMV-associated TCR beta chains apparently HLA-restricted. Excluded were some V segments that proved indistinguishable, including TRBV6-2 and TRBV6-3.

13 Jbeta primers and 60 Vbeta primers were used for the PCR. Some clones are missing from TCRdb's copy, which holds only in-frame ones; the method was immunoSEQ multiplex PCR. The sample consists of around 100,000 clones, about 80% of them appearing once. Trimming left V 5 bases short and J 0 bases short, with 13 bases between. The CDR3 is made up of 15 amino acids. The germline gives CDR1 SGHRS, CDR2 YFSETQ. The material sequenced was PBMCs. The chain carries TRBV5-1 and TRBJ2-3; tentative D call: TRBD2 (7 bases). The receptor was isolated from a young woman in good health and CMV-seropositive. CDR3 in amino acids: CASRAAGASTDTQYF. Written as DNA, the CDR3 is TGCGCCAGCAGAGCTGCGGGGGCTAGCACAGATACGCAGTATTTT.